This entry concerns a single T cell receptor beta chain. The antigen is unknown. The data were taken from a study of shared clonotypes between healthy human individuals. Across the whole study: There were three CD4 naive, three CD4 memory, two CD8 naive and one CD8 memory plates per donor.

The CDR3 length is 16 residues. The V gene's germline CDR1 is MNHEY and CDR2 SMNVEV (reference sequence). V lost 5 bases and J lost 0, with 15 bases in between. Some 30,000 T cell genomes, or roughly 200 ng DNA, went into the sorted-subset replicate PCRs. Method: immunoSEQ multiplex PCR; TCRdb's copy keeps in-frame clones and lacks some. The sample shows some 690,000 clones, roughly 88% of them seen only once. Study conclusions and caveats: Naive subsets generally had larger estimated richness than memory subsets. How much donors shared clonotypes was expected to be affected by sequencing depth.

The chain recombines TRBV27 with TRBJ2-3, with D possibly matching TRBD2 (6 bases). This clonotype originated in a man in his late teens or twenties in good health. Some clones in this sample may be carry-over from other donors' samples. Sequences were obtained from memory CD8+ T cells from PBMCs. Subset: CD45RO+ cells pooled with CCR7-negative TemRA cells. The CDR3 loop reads CASSAGTRASTDTQYF. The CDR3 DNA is TGTGCCAGCAGTGCAGGGACTCGTGCTAGCACAGATACGCAGTATTTT.